The sequence of this TCR beta chain was determined in a study of technical replicates of blood from a handful of donors (dated by TCRdb to between 2016 and 2019). Library construction relied on the immunoSEQ multiplex PCR assay. In its TCRdb copy, this immuneACCESS table keeps in-frame sequences only and misses some clones. Where compared with another copy, unresolved V genes explain less than half of these, and the others have no known cause. The sample records about 90,000 clones, 94% of which are singletons. The top ten hold 0.25% of the sample. Per the germline V gene (reference sequence), SGHNT is the CDR1 and YYREEE is the CDR2. Its CDR3 holds 15 amino acids, cysteine through phenylalanine. Only the CDR3 region is kept as DNA, spanning 45 bases read in frame from base 1. At the junction V is shortened by 5 bases and J by 8 bases; bases outside the gene matches: 10. A note on this clone: This clone's antigen is unknown. No base quality values were provided; no much bigger clone lies one nucleotide off.

Input material: T cells isolated from PBMCs. The sequence came from a human donor in good health. This chain joins TRBV5-4 to TRBJ2-1, with 10 central nucleotides matching TRBD1. The CDR3 region reads CASRFLGQGIDEQFF. The DNA sequence reads TGTGCCAGCAGATTCTTGGGACAGGGGATAGATGAGCAGTTCTTC.